The 24 T cell receptor beta chains reported below all come from one sample, sequenced in a study of cytomegalovirus exposure and HLA in healthy donors (TCRdb year 2017). The receptor library was made with the immunoSEQ multiplex PCR assay. A mixture of 60 forward primers for TCR Vbeta segments and 13 reverse primers for TCR Jbeta segments was used in the multiplex PCR. In TCRdb, the immuneACCESS table is reduced to in-frame sequences with V and J assigned. These tables do not hold every clone; where another copy was compared, an unresolved V gene accounts for under half, and the others remain unexplained. This sample has about 170,000 clones in its table, and around 80% of those were observed once. 4.5% of the sample rests with the top ten. Sequencing was done on a sample of PBMCs. Source of these receptors: a woman aged 50 to 65 in good health and CMV-seropositive.

A few counts support this clone. The chain is built from TRBV19 and TRBJ1-3; D may be TRBD1 (6 bases). This CDR3 is 17 amino acids long. Germline assignment: CDR1 LNHDA and CDR2 SQIVND (reference sequence). The germline V and J ends were trimmed by 6 bases and 0 bases, with 18 bases remaining between them. The CDR3 loop is CASSLLQGPFSGNTIYF. CDR3 nucleotides: TGTGCCAGTAGCCTCCTACAGGGACCCTTCTCTGGAAACACCATATATTTT.

V and J are TRBV6-1 and TRBJ2-2; 9 bases fit TRBD1. The CDR3 totals 17 residues. Looked up from germline, CDR1 is MNHNS and CDR2 is SASEGT. V was clipped by 2 bases and J by 5 bases; unmatched bases: 9. Written as DNA, the CDR3 is TGTGCCAGCAGTGAATCGGCCACAGGGGGCAGGACCGGGGAGCTGTTTTTT. Encoded protein: CASSESATGGRTGELFF.

The chain combines TRBV7-3 with TRBJ1-1; D perhaps matches TRBD1 (5 bases). The CDR3 contains 13 residues. Germline values: CDR1 SGHTA, CDR2 FQGTGA. V lost 3 bases and J lost 1, with 6 bases in between. This CDR3 is CASSFQGNTEAFF. CDR3 bases: TGTGCCAGCAGCTTTCAGGGGAACACTGAAGCTTTCTTT. The whole variable domain, filled in from reference TRBV7-3 and TRBJ1-1, reads GAGVSQTPSNKVTEKGKYVELRCDPISGHTALYWYRQSLGQGPEFLIYFQGTGAADDSGLPNDRFFAVRPEGSVSTLKIQRTERGDSAVYLCASSFQGNTEAFFGQGTRLTVV.

V is TRBV19 and J is TRBJ1-1, with unresolved D. The CDR3 has 13 residues. The V end was cut by 3 bases, the J end by 7 bases, with 12 bases between. CDR1 and CDR2 from the germline V gene are LNHDA and SQIVND (reference sequence). The CDR3 sequence: CASSIIGGFEAFF. The DNA of the CDR3 is TGTGCCAGTAGTATCATTGGAGGCTTTGAAGCTTTCTTT.

Only one count was recorded for this clone. The chain carries TRBV28 and TRBJ2-7; D gene uncertain. Germline V gene lookup returns CDR1 MDHEN and CDR2 SYDVKM. Trimming removed 7 bases from V and 2 bases from J, with 6 bases in between. This CDR3 region has 11 residues. Here the CDR3 DNA reads TGTGCCAGCACCAGGACCTACGAGCAGTACTTC. Protein sequence: CASTRTYEQYF. Drawing the rest from reference TRBV28 and TRBJ2-7, the complete variable domain is DVKVTQSSRYLVKRTGEKVFLECVQDMDHENMFWYRQDPGLGLRLIYFSYDVKMKEKGDIPEGYSVSREKKERFSLILESASTNQTSMYLCASTRTYEQYFGPGTRLTVT.

This clone has a handful of counts. This sequence joins TRBV30 and TRBJ2-2, with D possibly matching TRBD2 (5 bases). In germline, CDR1 is GTSNPN, CDR2 SVGIG (reference sequence). The germline V and J ends were trimmed by 3 bases and 8 bases, with 10 bases remaining between them. The CDR3 has 12 amino acids. The CDR3, as DNA: TGTGCCTGGAGCCGGGGTCAGGGGGAGCTGTTTTTT. Encoded protein: CAWSRGQGELFF.

This clone was recorded a few times. V gene TRBV5-1 combines with J gene TRBJ1-1; TRBD1 aligns across 11 bases. The CDR3 consists of 14 residues. Germline assignment: CDR1 SGHRS and CDR2 YFSETQ. With 5 bases clipped from V and 7 bases from J, the junction kept 7 bases outside the gene matches. CDR3 in DNA: TGCGCCAGCAGTCATTCCGGGACAGGGGGTGAAGCTTTCTTT. Protein: CASSHSGTGGEAFF.

This rearrangement joins TRBV6-1 to TRBJ1-2; TRBD1 aligns across 7 bases. The CDR3 sequence is 13 residues long. J was trimmed by 4 bases and V by 6 bases; bases with no gene match: 5. The germline gives CDR1 MNHNS, CDR2 SASEGT. DNA for the CDR3: TGTGCCAGCAGACCAGGGGGTAGCTATGGCTACACCTTC. Its protein is CASRPGGSYGYTF.

The V and J genes are TRBV29-1 and TRBJ2-7, with 9 bases fitting TRBD2. Unmatched junction bases numbered 1, after V lost 1 base and J lost 0 bases. Looked up from germline, CDR1 is SQVTM and CDR2 is ANQGSEA. The CDR3 is 14 amino acids. CDR3 DNA: TGCAGCGTTGAAGGCGGGAGGGCCTCCTACGAGCAGTACTTC. Protein product: CSVEGGRASYEQYF.

V usage is TRBV7-9 and J usage is TRBJ2-2; TRBD2 is a possible D gene (7 bases). The CDR3 totals 15 residues. Trimming took off 6 bases at V and 7 bases at J, with 18 bases between the two ends. Germline CDR1 and CDR2: SEHNR and FQNEAQ (reference sequence). The CDR3 DNA reads as TGTGCCAGCAGACCTATCAAGGGGGGGGGCGGGGAGCTGTTTTTT. Its protein product is CASRPIKGGGGELFF.

The rearrangement links TRBV6-5 to TRBJ1-4, with D maybe TRBD1 (6 bases). The V and J ends lost 7 bases and 2 bases respectively, with 14 bases between them. Per the germline V gene, CDR1 is MNHEY and CDR2 is SVGAGI. CDR3 length equals 15 residues. The CDR3 DNA reads as TGTGCCAGCACCCGTACAGGGCCGACTAATGAAAAACTGTTTTTT. It is translated as CASTRTGPTNEKLFF.

This chain uses TRBV7-3 with TRBJ1-6; 9 positions match TRBD1. This CDR3 is built from 16 residues. Trimming at V came to 1 base and at J to 6 bases, leaving 4 bases not matched to a gene. The V gene's germline CDR1 is SGHTA and CDR2 FQGTGA. The CDR3 sequence is CASSLNGGQGNSPLHF. CDR3 coding DNA: TGTGCCAGCAGCTTAAACGGGGGACAGGGTAATTCACCCCTCCACTTT.

The rearrangement joins TRBV5-1 to TRBJ2-5; the match to TRBD2 covers 7 bases. The germline gives CDR1 SGHRS, CDR2 YFSETQ. V trimming: 3 bases; J trimming: 2 bases; junction bases outside the gene matches: 4. This CDR3 spans 14 amino acids. CDR3 amino acids: CASSYLGGQETQYF. The CDR3 nucleotides read TGCGCCAGCAGCTACCTCGGGGGGCAAGAGACCCAGTACTTC. Full variable domain (rest looked up from reference TRBV5-1 and TRBJ2-5): KAGVTQTPRYLIKTRGQQVTLSCSPISGHRSVSWYQQTPGQGLQFLFEYFSETQRNKGNFPGRFSGRQFSNSRSEMNVSTLELGDSALYLCASSYLGGQETQYFGPGTRLLVL.

The chain joins TRBV7-2 to TRBJ2-5; a weak D match, TRBD2 (7 bases). The V gene's germline CDR1 is SGHTA and CDR2 FQGNSA. The CDR3 spans 15 residues. V was pared by 7 bases and J by 4 bases, with 19 bases between. CDR3 sequence reads: CASTVGGAYRETQYF. Here the CDR3 DNA reads TGTGCCAGCACAGTGGGGGGGGCCTATCGAGAGACCCAGTACTTC.

This chain links TRBV5-1 with TRBJ2-7, with D possibly matching TRBD1 (6 bases). The V end was cut by 2 bases, the J end by 9 bases, with 18 bases between. CDR1 is SGHRS, CDR2 YFSETQ, per germline. The CDR3 is made up of 14 amino acids. The CDR3 loop is CASSLQGIPGGQYF. The CDR3 DNA is TGCGCCAGCAGCTTACAGGGTATCCCTGGTGGGCAGTACTTC.

The chain has TRBV5-5 and TRBJ2-7; TRBD1 agrees at 7 bases. V lost 6 bases to trimming and J lost 3 bases; unmatched junction nucleotides: 15. The CDR3 runs 16 residues. CDR1 is SGHKS, CDR2 YYEKEE, per germline (reference sequence). In nucleotides, the CDR3 is TGTGCCAGCACCAACCAATACCGGGACAGCCTCTACGAGCAGTACTTC. Its translation is CASTNQYRDSLYEQYF. The variable domain in full, completed from reference TRBV5-5 and TRBJ2-7, reads DAGVTQSPTHLIKTRGQQVTLRCSPISGHKSVSWYQQVLGQGPQFIFQYYEKEERGRGNFPDRFSARQFPNYSSELNVNALLLGDSALYLCASTNQYRDSLYEQYFGPGTRLTVT.

This chain uses TRBV2 with TRBJ2-1; 13 nucleotides line up with TRBD2. V shed 9 bases, J shed 3 bases, and the junction held 5 bases outside the gene matches. This CDR3 has 15 residues. Germline CDR1 reads SNHLY; CDR2 reads FYNNEI. The chain's CDR3 is CASLGTSGDYNEQFF. The DNA for the CDR3 is TGTGCCAGTCTGGGGACTAGCGGGGACTACAATGAGCAGTTCTTC.

V usage is TRBV19 and J usage is TRBJ2-2; 8 nucleotides agree with TRBD1. Germline CDR1 and CDR2: LNHDA and SQIVND (reference sequence). V lost 5 bases and J lost 6; bases outside the gene matches: 11. The CDR3 consists of 16 residues. CDR3 sequence reads: CASSVLSGTGSGELFF. The CDR3 DNA reads TGTGCCAGTAGTGTCCTCTCCGGGACAGGATCCGGGGAGCTGTTTTTT.

The chain joins TRBV7-8 to TRBJ1-1, with D possibly matching TRBD1 (6 bases). The CDR3 runs to 13 residues. Germline V gene sequence: CDR1 SGHVS, CDR2 FQNEAQ. The V end lost 5 bases, the J end lost 7 bases, and 14 bases lay between the germline ends. CDR3 loop: CASSAKGGGEAFF. The CDR3 DNA is TGTGCCAGCAGCGCCAAGGGAGGGGGTGAAGCTTTCTTT.

The V call is TRBV2, the J call TRBJ2-7; possible D gene TRBD2, 6 bases. This CDR3 contains 14 residues. Germline-derived CDR1 and CDR2 are SNHLY and FYNNEI. Trimming removed 8 bases at V and 6 bases at J, with 20 bases between. DNA for the CDR3: TGTGCCAGCCGAGTTTGGCGGGATGGGGGCGAGCAGTACTTC. It specifies CASRVWRDGGEQYF.

This sequence joins TRBV7-3 and TRBJ2-1, with D unresolved. V lost 6 bases and J 9 bases, leaving 18 bases between the germline ends. Germline assignment: CDR1 SGHTA and CDR2 FQGTGA. The CDR3 covers 14 residues. The CDR3 region is CASSPNYSGAEQFF. In DNA form, the CDR3 reads TGTGCCAGCAGTCCAAACTATTCTGGAGCTGAGCAGTTCTTC.

This clone has a single count. The chain couples TRBV9 to TRBJ2-2; 10 positions agree with TRBD1. CDR1 and CDR2 from the germline V gene are SGDLS and YYNGEE. The CDR3 is 16 amino acids. Germline trimming cut 3 bases from V and 4 bases from J; bases unmatched to any gene: 6. In DNA, the CDR3 is TGTGCCAGCAGCGCCGGGACAGGGGCGTTCACCGGGGAGCTGTTTTTT. Translating gives CASSAGTGAFTGELFF. Full variable domain (remainder filled in from reference TRBV9 and TRBJ2-2): DSGVTQTPKHLITATGQRVTLRCSPRSGDLSVYWYQQSLDQGLQFLIQYYNGEERAKGNILERFSAQQFPDLHSELNLSSLELGDSALYFCASSAGTGAFTGELFFGEGSRLTVL.

The V and J genes are TRBV5-1 and TRBJ2-7, with 7 bases lining up with TRBD1. Germline V gives CDR1 SGHRS, CDR2 YFSETQ. J lost 4 bases, V lost 4 bases, and 11 bases had no gene match. The CDR3 runs to 15 residues. In DNA form, the CDR3 reads TGCGCCAGCAGCCCTGAGACAGGGCGGTTTTACGAGCAGTACTTC. This translates into CASSPETGRFYEQYF. The whole variable domain, remainder taken from reference TRBV5-1 and TRBJ2-7, is KAGVTQTPRYLIKTRGQQVTLSCSPISGHRSVSWYQQTPGQGLQFLFEYFSETQRNKGNFPGRFSGRQFSNSRSEMNVSTLELGDSALYLCASSPETGRFYEQYFGPGTRLTVT.

The chain links TRBV5-1 to TRBJ1-1; TRBD1 matches at 8 bases. Germline CDR1 SGHRS, CDR2 YFSETQ. The CDR3 has 14 amino acids. The V and J ends lost 7 bases and 1 base, in that order; junction bases with no gene match: 6. The chain's CDR3 is CASFVDRGNTEAFF. CDR3 coding DNA: TGCGCCAGCTTCGTAGACAGGGGGAACACTGAAGCTTTCTTT.